The next 20 T cell receptor beta chains were all read from a single sample in a study of blood T cells in healthy people across ages. With a J-beta primer mix and a sample-barcoded 5' primer, a second PCR ran 7 to 11 cycles. TCRdb itself ran the 5' RACE reads through MiXCR, one entry per CDR3 protein. In the table there are hundreds of thousands of distinct CDR3 sequences, roughly 29% of which are singletons. The sample comprised blood. The receptors originated from a woman aged 70 to 79 in good health.

This clonotype was seen a few times. The chain links TRBV29-1 to TRBJ1-2; 9 bases match TRBD1. The germline CDR1 and CDR2 sequences are SQVTM and ANQGSEA. CDR3 size: 12 residues. The V and J ends lost 8 bases and 4 bases, in that order; junction bases with no gene match: 5. The CDR3 sequence: CSHRTGVYGYTF. CDR3 DNA: TGCAGCCATCGGACAGGGGTCTATGGCTACACCTTC. The variable domain in full, with the rest retrieved from reference TRBV29-1 and TRBJ1-2, is SAVISQKPSRDICQRGTSLTIQCQVDSQVTMMFWYRQQPGQSLTLIATANQGSEATYESGFVIDKFPISRPNLTFSTLTVSNMSPEDSSIYLCSHRTGVYGYTFGSGTRLTVV.

Ten or more counts support this clonotype. The chain is built from TRBV20-1 and TRBJ1-5, with D perhaps TRBD1 (6 bases). The germline V and J ends were trimmed by 5 bases and 9 bases, with 23 bases remaining between them. Germline CDR1 and CDR2: DFQATT and SNEGSKA (reference sequence). The CDR3 has 15 amino acids. CDR3 nucleotides: TGCAGTGCTCCACGGGCGACAGGACTCGGAACGCCCCAGCATTTT. It yields the protein CSAPRATGLGTPQHF.

The chain couples TRBV28 to TRBJ2-7; 10 bases agree with TRBD1. Germline V lookup: CDR1 MDHEN, CDR2 SYDVKM. Unmatched junction bases numbered 1, after V lost 0 bases and J lost 5 bases. The CDR3 runs to 14 residues. The CDR3 region has the DNA TGTGCCAGCAGTTTATGGACAGGGGGCGACGAGCAGTACTTC. Translating it yields CASSLWTGGDEQYF.

DNA of the CDR3: TGTGCCAGCAGTCCTCAGACTAGTCCCGGGGAGCTGTTTTTT. It codes for CASSPQTSPGELFF. V usage is TRBV12-3 or TRBV12-4 and J usage is TRBJ2-2; D is perhaps TRBD2 (6 bases). Trimming took 5 bases from V and 6 from J, leaving 13 bases between them. This CDR3 is built from 14 residues.

This clonotype was detected ten times or more. This rearrangement joins TRBV20-1 to TRBJ1-5; 12 bases line up with TRBD1. The germline V gene has CDR1 DFQATT and CDR2 SNEGSKA (reference sequence). The CDR3 runs to 16 residues. The ends lost 3 bases at V and 6 bases at J; junction bases unmatched: 9. CDR3 DNA: TGCAGTGCTAGCCAGAGCGGGACAGGGGGCTTTCAGCCCCAGCATTTT. This codes for CSASQSGTGGFQPQHF.

The CDR3 DNA reads TGCAGTGCTGGGACTAGCGGGAGGGCCGAGCAGTTCTTC. Its protein is CSAGTSGRAEQFF. The rearrangement uses TRBV20-1 and TRBJ2-5; 16 nucleotides match TRBD2. The J call may be in error: the DNA end matches TRBJ2-1 better. The germline V gene encodes CDR1 DFQATT and CDR2 SNEGSKA (reference sequence). The length of the CDR3 is 13 residues.

This clonotype has at least ten counts. The chain recombines TRBV28 with TRBJ2-7; no firm D call. The CDR3 contains 14 residues. The germline V gene encodes CDR1 MDHEN and CDR2 SYDVKM. V was trimmed by 3 bases and J by 2 bases, leaving 11 bases between them. In nucleotides, the CDR3 is TGTGCCAGCAGTTTGCCATTTACACCCTACGAGCAGTACTTC. This translates into CASSLPFTPYEQYF.

This clonotype showed up many times. The gene calls are TRBV10-3 and TRBJ2-5, with D possibly being TRBD2 (5 bases). From germline, CDR1 is ENHRY and CDR2 SYGVKD. Trimming left V 6 bases short and J 2 bases short, with 13 bases between. The CDR3 contains 14 residues. The CDR3 sequence is CAISPTGEQETQYF. The CDR3 DNA follows: TGTGCCATCAGCCCAACCGGGGAGCAAGAGACCCAGTACTTC.

This clonotype was observed many times. The rearrangement uses TRBV5-1 and TRBJ2-5; possible D gene TRBD1, 5 bases. Trimming removed 6 bases from V and 3 bases from J, with 12 bases in between. The CDR3 consists of 13 residues. Germline-derived CDR1 and CDR2 are SGHRS and YFSETQ. CDR3 coding DNA: TGCGCCAGCACACTGACAGATAAAGAGACCCAGTACTTC. This gives the protein CASTLTDKETQYF.

V usage is TRBV20-1 and J usage is TRBJ1-1; D is ambiguous. Between the trimmed V and J ends, which lost 5 bases and 7 bases, there was a span of 11 bases. Germline loops: CDR1 DFQATT, CDR2 SNEGSKA (reference sequence). This CDR3 is built from 11 residues. As DNA, the CDR3 is TGCAGTGCTTCTCGAAGGAATGAAGCTTTCTTT. It is translated as CSASRRNEAFF.

On this clonotype: A junction boundary mismatches the germline segment, possibly from a read error. The chain joins TRBV10-3 to TRBJ1-1, with 12 bases that match TRBD1. Germline CDR1 and CDR2: ENHRY and SYGVKD. The CDR3 contains 15 residues. CDR3 sequence: CAISGGDRGQTEASF. CDR3 DNA sequence: TGTGCCATCAGTGGGGGGGACAGGGGGCAAACTGAAGCTTCCTTT.

J is TRBJ1-2 and V is TRBV7-2; D gene unclear. Germline V gene data show CDR1 as SGHTA and CDR2 as FQGNSA. The V end lost 5 bases, the J end lost 2 bases, and 15 bases lay between the germline ends. This CDR3 is 15 amino acids long. This CDR3 is CASSVDRRRNYGYTF. For the CDR3, the DNA is TGTGCCAGCAGCGTAGATCGGAGGAGAAACTATGGCTACACCTTC.

This clonotype was recorded a few times. The chain combines TRBV4-2 with TRBJ2-7, with TRBD2 matching over 7 bases. The CDR3 consists of 15 residues. CDR1 is LGHNA and CDR2 is YNFKEQ in the germline V gene. Trimming cost V 1 base and J 4 bases; bases outside gene matches: 7. The CDR3 bases are TGTGCCAGCAGCCAAGTGGCGGCGGGAGAGTACGAGCAGTACTTC. Protein: CASSQVAAGEYEQYF.

V gene TRBV5-6 combines with J gene TRBJ2-2; 9 nucleotides agree with TRBD2. The junction had 4 bases not matched to a gene; V was cut back by 0 bases and J by 4 bases. The CDR3 extends over 16 amino acids. CDR1 is SGHDT and CDR2 is YYEEEE in the germline V gene. Here the CDR3 reads CASSLDVAGVTGELFF. In DNA form, the CDR3 reads TGTGCCAGCAGCTTGGACGTAGCGGGAGTCACCGGGGAGCTGTTTTTT.

This clonotype was recorded at least ten times. Relative to the germline gene, one junction end is altered; a read error may explain this. The V call is TRBV29-1, the J call TRBJ2-7; D might be TRBD1 or TRBD2, each matching 5 bases. CDR3 length: 12 amino acids. The germline V gene has CDR1 SQVTM and CDR2 ANQGSEA. The CDR3 DNA reads TGCAGCGTTGAAGATCTAAAGGGGACCCAGGACTTC. This codes for CSVEDLKGTQDF.

This clonotype was found many times. Sequence at one end of the junction differs from germline and may be a read error. V usage is TRBV5-1 and J usage is TRBJ2-5; 7 bases line up with TRBD1. The CDR3 runs to 14 residues. The germline CDR1 and CDR2 sequences are SGHRS and YFSETQ. The CDR3 loop is CASSLAGGQETQYF. DNA for the CDR3: TGTGCCAGCAGCCTCGCAGGGGGCCAAGAGACCCAGTACTTC.

This clonotype was observed a handful of times. The rearrangement links TRBV5-8 to TRBJ1-3; unclear D gene. The CDR3 contains 14 residues. CDR1 and CDR2 from the germline V gene are SGHTS and YDEGEE. V was cut by 2 bases and J by 0 bases, with 6 bases left in between. For the CDR3, the DNA is TGTGCCAGCAGCTTAACATACTCTGGAAACACCATATATTTT. This translates into CASSLTYSGNTIYF.

This clonotype was seen only a few times. This chain connects TRBV5-6 to TRBJ1-2, with 8 bases identical to TRBD1. Germline CDR1 and CDR2: SGHDT and YYEEEE. The CDR3 totals 13 residues. Trimming at V came to 4 bases and at J to 4 bases, leaving 3 bases not matched to a gene. CDR3: CASSPDRGYGYTF. The CDR3 DNA sequence: TGTGCCAGCAGCCCTGACAGGGGCTATGGCTACACCTTC. Combining the CDR3 with reference TRBV5-6 and TRBJ1-2 gives the whole variable domain DAGVTQSPTHLIKTRGQQVTLRCSPKSGHDTVSWYQQALGQGPQFIFQYYEEEERQRGNFPDRFSGHQFPNYSSELNVNALLLGDSALYLCASSPDRGYGYTFGSGTRLTVV.

This clonotype was detected a few times. J is TRBJ1-5 and V is TRBV4-1, with D possibly matching TRBD1 (6 bases). The CDR3 runs to 15 residues. V gave up 1 base and J gave up 7 bases, with 14 bases separating them. Germline V CDR1 and CDR2: MGHRA, YSYEKL. The DNA of the CDR3 is TGCGCCAGCAGCCAAGCTCGACAGGCGGACCAGCCCCAGCATTTT. Residues: CASSQARQADQPQHF.

In this sample, this clonotype turned up a few times. The CDR3: CASSILAATNEQFF. In DNA form, the CDR3 reads TGTGCCAGCAGTATCCTCGCGGCCACCAATGAGCAGTTCTTC. The chain recombines TRBV2 with TRBJ2-5; D unclear. With the DNA end fitting TRBJ2-1 better, the J assignment may be wrong. Germline-derived CDR1 and CDR2 are SNHLY and FYNNEI. This CDR3 is built from 14 residues.